This TCR beta chain was recovered during a study of blood T cells in healthy people across ages. PCR was performed a second time for roughly 6 to 12 cycles using a sample-barcoded 5' primer and a J-beta primer mix. TCRdb analysed the 5' RACE reads with MiXCR anew, one entry per CDR3 protein. The data contain around 1,800,000 distinct CDR3 sequences, more than 35% of them seen just once; the ten biggest clones take up about 23%. This clonotype was recorded a few times. Trimming removed 8 bases at V and 5 bases at J, with 13 bases between. The germline V gene encodes CDR1 SEHNR and CDR2 FQNEAQ (reference sequence). The CDR3 is 12 amino acids.

This sequence joins TRBV7-9 and TRBJ2-7; D is ambiguous. The receptor's source is a human donor in good health. The specimen was blood. The CDR3 nucleotides are TGTGCCAGCGCCCAGGAAAGAGACGAGCAGTACTTC. Translation: CASAQERDEQYF.